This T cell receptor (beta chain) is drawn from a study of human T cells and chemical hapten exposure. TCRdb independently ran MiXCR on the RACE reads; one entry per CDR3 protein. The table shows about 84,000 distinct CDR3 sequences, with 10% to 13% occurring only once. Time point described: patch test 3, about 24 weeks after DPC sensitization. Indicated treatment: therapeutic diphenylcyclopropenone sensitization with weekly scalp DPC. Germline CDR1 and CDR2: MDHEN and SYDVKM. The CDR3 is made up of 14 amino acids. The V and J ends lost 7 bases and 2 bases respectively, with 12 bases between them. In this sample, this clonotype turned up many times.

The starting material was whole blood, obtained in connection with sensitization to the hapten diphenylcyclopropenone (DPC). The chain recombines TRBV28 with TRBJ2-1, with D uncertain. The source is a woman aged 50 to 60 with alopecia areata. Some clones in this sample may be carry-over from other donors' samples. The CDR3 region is CASKVKRTYNEQFF. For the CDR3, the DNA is TGTGCCAGCAAAGTCAAGAGAACCTACAATGAGCAGTTCTTC.